The clone carrying this TCR beta chain was detected a few times. This sample's time point: patch test 2, 6 weeks after DPC sensitization. Treatment of the sample: therapeutic diphenylcyclopropenone sensitization with weekly scalp DPC. The source of the sample is a study of human T cells and chemical hapten exposure. Study details: DPC at 2% was the sensitizing agent, placed on approximately 2 cm by approximately 2 cm of upper inner arm skin.

The CDR3 length is 17 residues. Trimming took off 0 bases at V and 1 base at J, with 12 bases between the two ends. The germline gives CDR1 SGHTA, CDR2 FQGNSA. TCRdb passed the RACE reads through MiXCR, listing each CDR3 protein once. The table has a few hundred thousand distinct CDR3 sequences, roughly 6.3% seen once; the top ten hold more than 5.5%. The TCR comes from a woman in her late teens or twenties with alopecia areata. Some clones in this sample may be carry-over from other donors' samples. The chain carries TRBV7-2 and TRBJ2-2; no clear D gene. Material: whole blood, obtained in connection with sensitization to the hapten diphenylcyclopropenone (DPC). CDR3 in DNA: TGTGCCAGCAGCTTAGCCCCAGAGAAGAAGAACACCGGGGAGCTGTTTTTT. Encoded protein: CASSLAPEKKNTGELFF. Based on the CDR3 plus reference TRBV7-2 and TRBJ2-2, the full variable domain is GAGVSQSPSNKVTEKGKDVELRCDPISGHTALYWYRQSLGQGLEFLIYFQGNSAPDKSGLPSDRFSAERTGGSVSTLTIQRTQQEDSAVYLCASSLAPEKKNTGELFFGEGSRLTVL.